This T cell receptor (beta chain) is from a study of T cell responses to AZD1222 COVID-19 vaccine (dated by TCRdb to about 2021). Background on the whole study: A total of about 240 trial participants underwent TCR sequencing, of whom 200 to 220 received two doses of AZD1222 and 26 received two doses of the MenACWY control vaccine. Trial participants were enrolled into age subgroups of 18-55, 56-69 and 70-plus years, which contained around 150, 29 and 61 TCR-sequenced participants, respectively.

Germline trimming amounts to 4 bases on V and 1 base on J, with 10 as the count of junction bases outside the gene matches. CDR1 and CDR2 were assigned from the germline V gene as MNHEY and SVGAGI. The CDR3 has 16 amino acids, counting the end cysteine and phenylalanine. The read is trimmed to its CDR3 DNA, 48 bases read in frame from base 1. The sample's time point label, decoded: about 28 days (+/-7) after the second vaccine dose. Because spike-specific TCR depth and breadth did not differ between the two schedules, AZD1222 recipients who got a second dose at roughly 4 weeks were pooled with those who got a second dose at roughly 12 weeks. The vaccinee samples were drawn from two UK trials, COV001 and COV002, one of which was a single-blind randomized controlled phase 2/3 trial testing AZD1222 (ChAdOx1 nCoV-19) in healthy adults. For TCRbeta chain sequencing, PBMC samples were collected from trial participants at day 0 and at day 28 after the second dose.

Paper-wide results and their limitations: Because no day 14 peak-response samples were available, the repertoires could be characterized only after the peak T cell response. Vaccine-associated CD4 TCRs spanned the whole spike protein, with dominant responses in regions 160-218 and 743-854. Spike-specific TCR breadth and depth rose significantly after two AZD1222 doses compared with day 0 and with MenACWY recipients. Participants were mostly white British and included more females than males, and it was suggested by the authors that clonal diversity may have been underestimated. Only 5 to 7 AZD1222 recipients were SARS-CoV-2 seropositive at baseline, limiting conclusions about previously exposed vaccinees. Reportedly, close to half of the unique spike-specific TCRs recognized epitopes lying outside the regions that are mutated in the B.1.351 and B.1.1.7 variants. The 56-69-year group was small, and its depth increase did not reach significance, likely because of low power.

The CDR3 regions of human TCRbeta chains were analyzed by immunosequencing. The published analysis was carried out like this. TCRs in the repertoires were matched against a reference library of SARS-CoV-2-specific TCRs that had been generated with the MIRA antigen-specificity platform. Breadth meant the fraction of unique TCRs that were SARS-CoV-2-associated, whereas depth meant the fraction of total T cells that were SARS-CoV-2-associated. Using the MIRA data, each spike-specific TCR was mapped to the spike region that the TCR reacts to and placed in a CD4 or CD8 class. Log10-transformed breadth and depth values were compared by one-way ANOVA with Sidak's multiple comparisons tests. TCRdb's version of the immuneACCESS table is confined to in-frame rearrangements and falls short of the full clone set. An unresolved V gene accounts for under half of the shortfall where checked; the remainder is of unknown origin. V and J calls and clone size are those listed in that table; D and trimming were worked out from the DNA. Here the sample has roughly 170,000 clones; roughly 92% occur a single time. Jointly, the top ten make up 1.5% to 2% of the sample.

Comments on this clone: The clone's antigen remains unknown. No qualities accompany the bases; no much larger clone lies one base away.

Sequenced here: peripheral blood, sampled 28 days after the second AZD1222 dose. The rearrangement joined TRBV6-5 to TRBJ2-7, with 7 bases matching TRBD1. The sequence was obtained from an adult who received the AZD1222 COVID-19 vaccine. The CDR3 protein: CASSLQSGTASYEQYF. The nucleotides read TGTGCCAGCAGTTTACAATCCGGGACAGCTTCCTACGAGCAGTACTTC.